The 32 T cell receptor beta chains reported below all come from one sample, sequenced in a study of response to subunit inactivated influenza vaccine. TCRdb re-called the RT-PCR reads through MiXCR, storing one row per CDR3 protein. The data contain about 540,000 distinct CDR3 sequences, under 30% of them singletons. This sample was shared with a second study, whose subject was T cells expressing NK-cell markers. In that study: Template switching by 5'RACE with UMIs generated the TCR beta cDNA.

Sequencing used CD4+ T cells sorted from PBMCs, obtained approximately 13 days after vaccination. The origin of the receptors is a man aged 50 to 59 who received an inactivated influenza vaccine.

This clonotype has just a few counts. The chain recombines TRBV4-1 with TRBJ2-7; the D is unclear. Germline values: CDR1 MGHRA, CDR2 YSYEKL. V lost 0 bases and J 3 bases, leaving 15 bases between the germline ends. The CDR3 loop spans 16 amino acids. CDR3 bases: TGCGCCAGCAGCCAAGATTATTCACAGTCCCACTACGAGCAGTACTTC. It translates to CASSQDYSQSHYEQYF.

The rearrangement uses TRBV5-4 and TRBJ2-1; TRBD1 agrees at 11 bases. Germline CDR1 SGHNT, CDR2 YYREEE (reference sequence). Unmatched junction bases numbered 6, after V lost 2 bases and J lost 8 bases. This CDR3 has 15 residues. Here the CDR3 DNA reads TGTGCCAGCAGCTTTATGGGACAGGGGGTCCATGAGCAGTTCTTC. Protein product: CASSFMGQGVHEQFF.

There are a few counts of this clonotype. This sequence joins TRBV9 and TRBJ1-1; no clear D. Germline V gene lookup returns CDR1 SGDLS and CDR2 YYNGEE. V was cut by 2 bases and J by 1 base, with 6 bases left in between. The CDR3 covers 13 residues. CDR3 bases: TGTGCCAGCAGCGTTATAGAGAACACTGAAGCTTTCTTT. This sequence encodes CASSVIENTEAFF.

The V call is TRBV20-1, the J call TRBJ2-7; D is perhaps TRBD2 (5 bases). Looked up from germline, CDR1 is DFQATT and CDR2 is SNEGSKA (reference sequence). Between the trimmed V and J ends, which lost 0 bases and 7 bases, there was a span of 16 bases. The length of the CDR3 is 14 residues. This CDR3 is CSARDSAALREQYF. CDR3 bases: TGCAGTGCTAGAGATAGCGCGGCTTTAAGGGAGCAGTACTTC.

This clonotype has ten or more counts. The V and J genes are TRBV12-3 or TRBV12-4 and TRBJ2-7, with TRBD1 identical over 7 bases. V dropped 5 bases and J dropped 5; count of bases not matched to a gene: 6. This CDR3 spans 13 amino acids. CDR3 sequence reads: CASSPTGSHEQYF. CDR3 bases: TGTGCCAGCAGTCCGACAGGGTCCCACGAGCAGTACTTC.

This chain uses TRBV11-2 with TRBJ2-7; weak D call: TRBD1 (5 bases). V lost 3 bases, J lost 6 bases, and 15 bases lay in between. This CDR3 is 14 amino acids long. CDR1 SGHAT and CDR2 FQNNGV come from the germline V gene. CDR3 region: CASSLLQGRREQYF. The DNA for the CDR3 is TGTGCCAGCAGCTTGCTCCAGGGTAGGCGCGAGCAGTACTTC.

This clonotype was found many times. This chain connects TRBV20-1 to TRBJ2-3, with 8 bases aligning to TRBD2. This CDR3 contains 16 residues. Trimming took 4 bases from V and 6 from J; bases not matched to a gene: 15. Germline CDR1 DFQATT, CDR2 SNEGSKA (reference sequence). CDR3 sequence: CSATTIREGLTDTQYF. The CDR3 coding sequence is TGCAGTGCTACAACGATTCGGGAGGGCCTTACCGATACGCAGTATTTT.

This clonotype occurred a few times. The gene calls are TRBV5-1 and TRBJ1-1; D remains ambiguous. From germline, CDR1 is SGHRS and CDR2 YFSETQ. CDR3 length equals 15 residues. V gave up 4 bases and J gave up 1 base, with 14 bases separating them. The CDR3 sequence is CASSPRRTSNTEAFF. The CDR3 nucleotides are TGCGCCAGCAGCCCAAGGAGGACCTCGAACACTGAAGCTTTCTTT.

The chain links TRBV7-2 to TRBJ2-2, with a possible D match to TRBD1 (6 bases). V was clipped by 5 bases and J by 6 bases, with 16 bases between them. CDR1 and CDR2 (germline): SGHTA, FQGNSA. This CDR3 contains 15 residues. The CDR3: CASSRNYRAAGELFF. The CDR3 DNA sequence: TGTGCCAGCAGCCGAAACTACAGGGCCGCCGGGGAGCTGTTTTTT.

The chain uses TRBV24-1 and TRBJ2-1; D is possibly TRBD2 (8 bases). CDR1 KGHDR and CDR2 SFDVKD come from the germline V gene. Deletions cut 9 bases from V and 7 bases from J, with 18 bases between. This CDR3 region has 14 residues. CDR3 coding DNA: TGTGCCACCGGAGTAGCGGGACAGCAAAATGAGCAGTTCTTC. Translation: CATGVAGQQNEQFF.

This clonotype has just a few counts. The chain uses TRBV7-3 and TRBJ2-7; D gene uncertain. The germline CDR1 and CDR2 sequences are SGHTA and FQGTGA. Trimming left V 2 bases short and J 3 bases short, with 14 bases between. CDR3 length equals 15 residues. The CDR3 nucleotides are TGTGCCAGCAGCTTAGAACCGTCGATGGGCTACGAGCAGTACTTC. This translates into CASSLEPSMGYEQYF.

J is TRBJ2-3 and V is TRBV9, with no clear D. Germline CDR1 SGDLS, CDR2 YYNGEE. CDR3 size: 17 residues. V was trimmed by 3 bases and J by 0 bases, leaving 17 bases between them. The CDR3 DNA is TGTGCCAGCAGCGAGCCAAAGACCCCCGGGAGCACAGATACGCAGTATTTT. Its protein is CASSEPKTPGSTDTQYF.

This clonotype was observed a handful of times. The chain carries TRBV6-5 and TRBJ1-1; D unresolved. The CDR3 consists of 14 residues. Germline V gene lookup returns CDR1 MNHEY and CDR2 SVGAGI. The germline V and J ends were trimmed by 4 bases and 1 base, with 10 bases remaining between them. The CDR3 loop reads CASSWEQTNTEAFF. The CDR3 coding sequence is TGTGCCAGCAGTTGGGAACAGACGAACACTGAAGCTTTCTTT.

The chain uses TRBV5-1 and TRBJ2-5, with D possibly matching TRBD1 (5 bases). The germline V gene has CDR1 SGHRS and CDR2 YFSETQ. V was clipped by 2 bases and J by 4 bases, with 9 bases between them. The CDR3 has 13 residues. Written as DNA, the CDR3 is TGCGCCAGCAGCTTAACAGGAGCAGAGACCCAGTACTTC. This encodes CASSLTGAETQYF.

The genes are TRBV18 and TRBJ1-4; D perhaps matches TRBD1 (5 bases). CDR1 is KGHSH, CDR2 LQKENI, per germline. Trimming removed 1 base at V and 8 bases at J, with 8 bases between. The CDR3 is 13 residues long. CDR3 DNA sequence: TGTGCCAGCTCACCACGGGGCTTGGAAAAACTGTTTTTT. This codes for CASSPRGLEKLFF.

The rearrangement joins TRBV4-3 to TRBJ2-3, with 12 bases fitting TRBD2. The V gene end was trimmed by 5 bases and the J gene end by 4 bases; junction bases not matched to a gene: 10. The CDR3 consists of 17 residues. CDR1 LGHNA and CDR2 YSLEER come from the germline V gene. The CDR3 sequence: CASSKASSGGASDTQYF. The DNA for the CDR3 is TGCGCCAGCAGCAAAGCCTCTAGCGGGGGGGCCTCAGATACGCAGTATTTT.

V gene TRBV7-6 combines with J gene TRBJ2-5, with 8 nucleotides matching TRBD2. Germline assignment: CDR1 SGHVS and CDR2 FNYEAQ. CDR3 length equals 14 residues. The ends lost 1 base at V and 5 bases at J; junction bases unmatched: 3. In nucleotides, the CDR3 is TGTGCCAGCAGCTTAGGCCGGGAGGGGGAGACCCAGTACTTC. Encoded protein: CASSLGREGETQYF.

The J gene is TRBJ2-1, the V gene TRBV20-1, with TRBD2 matching over 9 bases. The V segment lost 2 bases and the J segment 4 bases; nucleotides outside the gene matches: 9. This CDR3 is built from 16 residues. From germline, CDR1 is DFQATT and CDR2 SNEGSKA (reference sequence). CDR3 residues: CSARSSGGINYNEQFF. DNA of the CDR3: TGCAGTGCTAGATCAAGCGGGGGGATTAATTACAATGAGCAGTTCTTC.

This rearrangement joins TRBV15 to TRBJ2-7; 8 bases align to TRBD1. This CDR3 region has 16 residues. V was clipped by 3 bases and J by 3 bases; unmatched bases: 10. Germline lookup yields CDR1 LNHNV and CDR2 YYDKDF (reference sequence). The CDR3 spells CATSRRQGSIDYEQYF. DNA for the CDR3: TGTGCCACCAGCAGGAGACAGGGGTCAATAGACTACGAGCAGTACTTC.

The rearrangement uses TRBV6-1 and TRBJ1-2; tentative D call: TRBD1 (5 bases). Between the trimmed V and J ends, which lost 8 bases and 2 bases, there was a span of 21 bases. Looked up from germline, CDR1 is MNHNS and CDR2 is SASEGT. This CDR3 is 16 amino acids long. CDR3: CASCPTVPLTNYGYTF. As DNA, the CDR3 is TGTGCCAGCTGTCCGACAGTACCACTGACGAACTATGGCTACACCTTC.

Remarks on this clonotype: This may stem from a read error, because a much larger clone lies one nucleotide away. V and J are TRBV12-3 or TRBV12-4 and TRBJ1-6, with 9 bases identical to TRBD1. The CDR3 spans 14 residues. The CDR3 region has the DNA TGTGCCAGCAGACAGGGACAGGGAGGTTCACCCTTCCACTTT. It yields the protein CASRQGQGGSPFHF.

This clonotype was seen only a few times. The chain uses TRBV11-2 and TRBJ1-3; D is undetermined. Germline CDR1 reads SGHAT; CDR2 reads FQNNGV. The CDR3 covers 12 residues. Trimming pared 4 bases from V and 10 bases from J, leaving 11 bases between. The CDR3 sequence: CASSSTGFTIYF. The CDR3 DNA is TGTGCCAGCAGCTCGACGGGGTTTACCATATATTTT.

The chain couples TRBV5-1 to TRBJ2-3; 7 bases fit TRBD1. The length of the CDR3 is 14 residues. The V segment lost 4 bases and the J segment 2 bases; nucleotides outside the gene matches: 4. Germline CDR1 is SGHRS and CDR2 is YFSETQ. The CDR3 bases are TGCGCCAGCAGCCCAGGGGGACACACAGATACGCAGTATTTT. As protein: CASSPGGHTDTQYF.

The chain employs TRBV6-2 or TRBV6-3 and TRBJ2-1, with 11 bases matching TRBD2. Germline V gene sequence: CDR1 MNHEY, CDR2 SVGEGT. The CDR3 runs to 13 residues. The J segment lost 9 bases and the V segment lost 5 bases, leaving 3 bases of the junction unmatched. Here the CDR3 DNA reads TGTGCCAGCAGTATCGGGACTAGCGGTGAGCAGTTCTTC. As protein: CASSIGTSGEQFF.

This clonotype was observed a few times. CDR3: CASSLQRETQYF. The CDR3 region has the DNA TGTGCCAGCAGCTTACAGCGGGAGACCCAGTACTTC. The chain employs TRBV11-2 and TRBJ2-5, with D tentatively TRBD2 (5 bases). Germline assignment: CDR1 SGHAT and CDR2 FQNNGV. The CDR3 extends over 12 amino acids. V was trimmed by 2 bases and J by 5 bases, leaving 6 bases between them.

The chain is built from TRBV28 and TRBJ1-4; 8 bases agree with TRBD1. The CDR3 loop spans 15 amino acids. The V segment lost 5 bases and the J segment 7 bases; nucleotides outside the gene matches: 9. From germline, CDR1 is MDHEN and CDR2 SYDVKM. CDR3 coding DNA: TGTGCCAGCAGTGGCAGGGGGCAAGCAGGTGAAAAACTGTTTTTT. As protein: CASSGRGQAGEKLFF.

This clonotype was observed a handful of times. The rearrangement links TRBV20-1 to TRBJ2-5; the D is unclear. The CDR3 runs 13 residues. Germline V lookup: CDR1 DFQATT, CDR2 SNEGSKA (reference sequence). Between the trimmed V and J ends, which lost 3 bases and 0 bases, there was a span of 8 bases. CDR3 sequence (DNA): TGCAGTGCTAGTCACGGCCACCAAGAGACCCAGTACTTC. Protein sequence: CSASHGHQETQYF.

The chain uses TRBV6-2 or TRBV6-3 and TRBJ1-2, with 8 bases aligning to TRBD1. This CDR3 is 15 amino acids long. Germline trimming cut 5 bases from V and 3 bases from J; bases unmatched to any gene: 8. Per germline, CDR1 MNHEY and CDR2 SVGEGT. CDR3 in amino acids: CASSGGQARYYGYTF. The CDR3 DNA reads as TGTGCCAGCAGTGGGGGACAGGCCCGCTACTATGGCTACACCTTC.

CDR3 protein: CASSLDRTVFTDTQYF. As DNA, the CDR3 is TGTGCCAGCAGCTTGGACAGGACGGTGTTCACAGATACGCAGTATTTT. V and J are TRBV11-2 and TRBJ2-3, with TRBD1 matching 7 bases. The CDR3 sequence is 16 residues long. The germline CDR1 and CDR2 sequences are SGHAT and FQNNGV. Losses at the gene ends were 3 bases for V and 2 bases for J; bases not matched to a gene: 8.

The genes are TRBV7-8 and TRBJ1-4; 8 bases are a match to TRBD1. The CDR3 has 18 amino acids. The ends lost 4 bases at V and 1 base at J; junction bases unmatched: 11. Germline values: CDR1 SGHVS, CDR2 FQNEAQ. The CDR3 nucleotides are TGTGCCAGCAGCTCAACCTTTACAGGGGGTTTAACTAATGAAAAACTGTTTTTT. Its protein product is CASSSTFTGGLTNEKLFF.

This clonotype came up once. J is TRBJ2-3 and V is TRBV20-1; D gene unclear. CDR3 size: 14 residues. The V gene lost 2 bases and the J gene lost 1 base, with 10 bases spanning the gap. Per germline, CDR1 DFQATT and CDR2 SNEGSKA (reference sequence). The CDR3 DNA reads TGCAGTGCTAGATTTCGCAGCGGCACAGATACGCAGTATTTT. Its translation: CSARFRSGTDTQYF.

In this sample, this clonotype turned up a few times. V and J are TRBV5-5 and TRBJ1-1, with 9 bases lining up with TRBD1. V was clipped by 5 bases and J by 3 bases; unmatched bases: 8. The CDR3 covers 15 residues. Germline V CDR1 and CDR2: SGHKS, YYEKEE (reference sequence). DNA for the CDR3: TGTGCCAGCAGTTGGGACAGGGTCGTTCACACTGAAGCTTTCTTT. Translated, it gives CASSWDRVVHTEAFF.